A selection of T cell receptor beta chains follows, all from one sample in a study of T cells in Graves' hyperthyroidism and ophthalmopathy. TCRdb reprocessed the multiplex PCR reads with MiXCR, giving one entry per CDR3 protein. The data contain about 700,000 distinct CDR3 sequences, approximately 14% of them seen just once; the ten biggest clones take up 10%. The sequencing input was blood. Source of these receptors: a young woman with Graves' hyperthyroidism. Both conserved end residues are part of each CDR3. The D gene is left open where the match is weak. The listing skips clone size in some rows; elsewhere it reads once, few, many or a size class.

V	size	D	J	DNA	CDR3
TRBV4-2	many	NA	TRBJ1-5	TGTGCCAGCAGCCAGGAAGGACGCGACAATCAGCCCCAGCATTTT	CASSQEGRDNQPQHF
TRBV3-1	few	NA	TRBJ1-3	TGTGCCAGCAGCCACCGAGGGGGAAACACCATATATTTT	CASSHRGGNTIYF
TRBV29-1	few	TRBD2	TRBJ2-3	TGCAGCGTTATAGCGGGAGTGGGTGATACGCAGTATTTT	CSVIAGVGDTQYF
TRBV20-1	many	NA	TRBJ2-3	TGCAGTGCTATGACTACAGATACGCAGTATTTT	CSAMTTDTQYF
TRBV4-2	many	TRBD2	TRBJ2-1	TGTGCCAGCAGCCCGACCGGGACTAGCGGGAGCGATGAGCAGTTCTTC	CASSPTGTSGSDEQFF
TRBV5-6	few	NA	TRBJ1-1	TGTGCCAGCAGCTCCGGGACTGCGGGCTCTGAAGCTTTCTTT	CASSSGTAGSEAFF
TRBV19	once	TRBD1	TRBJ2-7	TGTGCCAGTAGTATGGACAGGATGACCTACGAGCAGTACTTC	CASSMDRMTYEQYF
TRBV6-1	few	NA	TRBJ2-4	TGTGCCAGCAGTGATGGGGGACTCGTGGCCAAAAACATTCAGTACTTC	CASSDGGLVAKNIQYF
TRBV20-1	once	NA	TRBJ1-3	TGCAGTGCGGGGTCTTCAACCGGAAACACCATATATTTT	CSAGSSTGNTIYF
TRBV9	few	NA	TRBJ2-1	TGTGCCAGCAGCGTAGGATCAGCGAATGAGCAGTTCTTC	CASSVGSANEQFF
TRBV7-9	few	NA	TRBJ2-4	TGTGCCAGCAGCTTTCTAGGAGGGATAGCCAAAAACATTCAGTACTTC	CASSFLGGIAKNIQYF
TRBV28	many	NA	TRBJ1-2	TGTGCCAGCAGTTTAAAGGAGGACAGCTATGGCTACACCTTC	CASSLKEDSYGYTF
TRBV12-3/TRBV12-4	NA	NA	TRBJ2-7	TGTGCCAGCAGTTTAGAGGGGCTTTCCTACGAGCAGTACTTC	CASSLEGLSYEQYF
TRBV30	NA	NA	TRBJ2-1	TGTGCCTGGAGTGAAGAACGGACCACCAATGAGCAGTTCTTC	CAWSEERTTNEQFF
TRBV7-3	NA	NA	TRBJ2-7	TGTGCCAGCAGCGAATCCGGGACCTACAATGAGCAGTACTTC	CASSESGTYNEQYF
TRBV6-5	few	TRBD2	TRBJ2-1	TGTGCCAGCAGTTACGAACTAGCGGGGTCCTACAATGAGCAGTTCTTC	CASSYELAGSYNEQFF
TRBV6-1	many	NA	TRBJ2-7	TGTGCCAGCATGAGCGGAGGGTCCTACGAGCAGTACTTC	CASMSGGSYEQYF
TRBV7-2	many	NA	TRBJ1-1	TGTGCCAGCAGCCCCCTTCGGGGCTCTGAAGCTTTCTTT	CASSPLRGSEAFF
TRBV28	NA	NA	TRBJ2-5	TGTGCCACCGTCAGGGGCCTTAGTTCGGAGACCCAGTACTTC	CATVRGLSSETQYF
TRBV29-1	many	NA	TRBJ2-1	TGCAGCGTTGAAAAGCGACTATCCTACAATGAGCAGTTCTTC	CSVEKRLSYNEQFF
TRBV5-8	NA	TRBD1	TRBJ1-1	TGTGCCAGCAGCGCGGACAGGGGGCGGACTGAAGCTTTCTTT	CASSADRGRTEAFF
TRBV29-1	many	NA	TRBJ2-1	TGCAGCGTTGAGCCCCCCTACAATGAGCAGTTCTTC	CSVEPPYNEQFF
TRBV5-1	many	NA	TRBJ2-5	TGTGCCAGCAGCTCCACCCCGGGCGAGACCCAGTACTTC	CASSSTPGETQYF
TRBV27	NA	TRBD2	TRBJ2-5	TGTGCCAGCAGCAAGGGGGGACTAGCGGAAGAGACCCAGTACTTC	CASSKGGLAEETQYF
TRBV11-2	many	TRBD2	TRBJ2-5	TGTGCCAGCAGCTTTATCCGGGAGGGACACGGGGAGACCCAGTACTTC	CASSFIREGHGETQYF
TRBV7-9	few	TRBD1	TRBJ1-2	TGTGCCAGCAGCTCCTTAAGGGGGCCGAGCTATGGCTACACCTTC	CASSSLRGPSYGYTF
TRBV5-1	many	TRBD2	TRBJ2-3	TGCGCCAGCAGCGTACCGGGACTAGCGGGAACAGATACGCAGTATTTT	CASSVPGLAGTDTQYF
TRBV9	many	TRBD2	TRBJ2-3	TGTGCCAGCAGCCCCCCAGCGGGAGTAGATACGCAGTATTTT	CASSPPAGVDTQYF